A single sample gave rise to the 15 T cell receptor beta chains below, sequenced in a study of control samples from healthy donors and cancer patients (dated by TCRdb to 2018 to 2021). Library construction relied on the immunoSEQ multiplex PCR assay. TCRdb provides this immuneACCESS table in a form limited to in-frame rearrangements. Some clones are lacking; in checked studies, under half of them reflect an unresolved V gene, and why the rest are absent is not known. Present in this sample are tens of thousands of clones, around 93% of which were seen just once. 0.75% to 0.95% of the sample is taken by the ten largest. Sample: PBMCs. These receptors came from a young man with colorectal cancer.

The V and J genes are TRBV19 and TRBJ1-3; D unresolved. Trimming took off 5 bases at V and 0 bases at J, with 5 bases between the two ends. The CDR3 is made up of 13 amino acids. Germline V CDR1 and CDR2: LNHDA, SQIVND (reference sequence). The CDR3 DNA reads as TGTGCCAGTAGTGCCTACTCTGGAAACACCATATATTTT. The encoded protein is CASSAYSGNTIYF.

The gene calls are TRBV19 and TRBJ1-2; D gene unclear. Trimming shortened V by 6 bases and J by 4 bases, and 21 bases separated the two germline ends. The CDR3 consists of 16 residues. Germline values: CDR1 LNHDA, CDR2 SQIVND (reference sequence). The CDR3 coding sequence is TGTGCCAGTAGCTCCCAGAGAAGCAGAATCGGCTATGGCTACACCTTC. Its translation: CASSSQRSRIGYGYTF.

On this clone itself: This same CDR3 is encoded by further DNA sequences in the sample. V is TRBV5-6 and J is TRBJ1-2; D is ambiguous. Trimming removed 0 bases from V and 3 bases from J, with 6 bases in between. CDR3 length: 13 amino acids. CDR1 SGHDT and CDR2 YYEEEE come from the germline V gene. The CDR3 region is CASSLGTDYGYTF. The CDR3 DNA is TGTGCCAGCAGCTTGGGGACCGACTATGGCTACACCTTC.

The CDR3 DNA reads as TGTGCCAGCAGTTACACACCGGGACAGAATAATTCACCCCTCCACTTT. Encoded protein: CASSYTPGQNNSPLHF. The J gene is TRBJ1-6, the V gene TRBV6-6; 7 bases are a match to TRBD1. From germline, CDR1 is MNHNY and CDR2 SVGAGI (reference sequence). CDR3 length: 16 amino acids. J was trimmed by 5 bases and V by 2 bases; bases with no gene match: 6.

This chain joins TRBV6-2 or TRBV6-3 and TRBJ2-7; D remains ambiguous. The CDR3 contains 15 residues. V lost 4 bases to trimming and J lost 5 bases, with 18 bases between them. CDR1 and CDR2 from the germline V gene are MNHEY and SVGEGT. This CDR3 is CASSFPVGLPNEQYF. CDR3 coding DNA: TGTGCCAGCAGTTTCCCTGTAGGCCTTCCCAACGAGCAGTACTTC.

V gene TRBV6-2 or TRBV6-3 combines with J gene TRBJ2-1, with 7 nucleotides matching TRBD1. Germline V gene data show CDR1 as MNHEY and CDR2 as SVGEGT. J lost 6 bases, V lost 6 bases, and 17 bases had no gene match. This CDR3 comprises 17 residues. The CDR3 sequence is CASSLHQGVRGLNEQFF. The CDR3 nucleotides read TGTGCCAGCAGCCTACACCAGGGGGTCAGGGGCCTCAATGAGCAGTTCTTC.

The chain recombines TRBV5-1 with TRBJ1-3, with 7 bases matching TRBD1. With 4 bases clipped from V and 2 bases from J, the junction kept 9 bases outside the gene matches. Germline V gene data show CDR1 as SGHRS and CDR2 as YFSETQ. The CDR3 totals 16 residues. In nucleotides, the CDR3 is TGCGCCAGCAGCATAGGGACAGTCCATACTGGAAACACCATATATTTT. This encodes CASSIGTVHTGNTIYF.

The rearrangement links TRBV7-9 to TRBJ2-1; D remains ambiguous. CDR1 SEHNR and CDR2 FQNEAQ come from the germline V gene (reference sequence). Trimming removed 5 bases from V and 1 base from J, with 15 bases in between. CDR3 length: 16 residues. The CDR3 here is CASSPRRSLSYNEQFF. Here the CDR3 DNA reads TGTGCCAGCAGCCCCCGTCGGAGCTTATCCTACAATGAGCAGTTCTTC.

The chain carries TRBV29-1 and TRBJ1-4, with D uncertain. The V gene lost 3 bases and the J gene lost 5 bases, with 10 bases spanning the gap. In germline, CDR1 is SQVTM, CDR2 ANQGSEA. The CDR3 length is 13 residues. The CDR3 DNA reads as TGCAGCGTTGAGGGGTGGGCCAATGAAAAACTGTTTTTT. Its translation is CSVEGWANEKLFF.

V and J are TRBV19 and TRBJ1-1, with 8 bases fitting TRBD1. The V and J ends lost 5 bases and 4 bases, in that order; junction bases with no gene match: 12. Germline lookup yields CDR1 LNHDA and CDR2 SQIVND (reference sequence). The CDR3 covers 16 residues. The CDR3 coding sequence is TGTGCCAGTAGTCCCCGACAGGGGCCGTGGCCCACTGAAGCTTTCTTT. It specifies CASSPRQGPWPTEAFF.

This clone came up once. The chain has TRBV5-4 and TRBJ2-7; 9 positions match TRBD1. Germline V gives CDR1 SGHNT, CDR2 YYREEE (reference sequence). CDR3 length: 16 amino acids. V trimming: 1 base; J trimming: 4 bases; junction bases outside the gene matches: 9. The CDR3 region has the DNA TGTGCCAGCAGCTTGAGACCGGGACAGGGACGGTACGAGCAGTACTTC. It codes for CASSLRPGQGRYEQYF.

There are a few counts of this clone. The V and J genes are TRBV5-4 and TRBJ1-1, with D possibly TRBD1 on 5 matching bases. There are 16 residues in the CDR3. The V gene's germline CDR1 is SGHNT and CDR2 YYREEE (reference sequence). V was clipped by 5 bases and J by 3 bases, with 20 bases between them. The CDR3: CASRRAGGVIDTEAFF. For the CDR3, the DNA is TGTGCCAGCAGGCGGGCCGGGGGGGTTATTGACACTGAAGCTTTCTTT.

This clone came up a few times. The chain links TRBV19 to TRBJ1-1; maybe TRBD1 (6 bases). The V gene's germline CDR1 is LNHDA and CDR2 SQIVND (reference sequence). The CDR3 contains 19 residues. V lost 2 bases to trimming and J lost 1 base, with 23 bases between them. CDR3 nucleotide sequence: TGTGCCAGTAGTATAATAGCGGGGCAGGGGAAAAGATCGAACACTGAAGCTTTCTTT. It translates to CASSIIAGQGKRSNTEAFF.

This chain uses TRBV18 with TRBJ1-1; a possible D gene is TRBD1 (6 bases). The CDR3 spans 15 residues. The ends were cut back, 3 bases at V and 0 bases at J, with 11 bases in the middle. Germline V lookup: CDR1 KGHSH, CDR2 LQKENI. The CDR3 sequence is CASSPPTGMNTEAFF. The CDR3, as DNA: TGTGCCAGCTCACCCCCGACAGGAATGAACACTGAAGCTTTCTTT.

The genes are TRBV10-1 and TRBJ2-1; 10 nucleotides match TRBD1. This CDR3 has 17 amino acids. Germline V gene sequence: CDR1 WNHNN, CDR2 SYGVQD (reference sequence). J lost 7 bases, V lost 4 bases, and 13 bases had no gene match. CDR3 sequence reads: CASSASPGTGVVNEQFF. In DNA form, the CDR3 reads TGCGCCAGCAGTGCCAGCCCCGGGACAGGGGTTGTGAATGAGCAGTTCTTC.